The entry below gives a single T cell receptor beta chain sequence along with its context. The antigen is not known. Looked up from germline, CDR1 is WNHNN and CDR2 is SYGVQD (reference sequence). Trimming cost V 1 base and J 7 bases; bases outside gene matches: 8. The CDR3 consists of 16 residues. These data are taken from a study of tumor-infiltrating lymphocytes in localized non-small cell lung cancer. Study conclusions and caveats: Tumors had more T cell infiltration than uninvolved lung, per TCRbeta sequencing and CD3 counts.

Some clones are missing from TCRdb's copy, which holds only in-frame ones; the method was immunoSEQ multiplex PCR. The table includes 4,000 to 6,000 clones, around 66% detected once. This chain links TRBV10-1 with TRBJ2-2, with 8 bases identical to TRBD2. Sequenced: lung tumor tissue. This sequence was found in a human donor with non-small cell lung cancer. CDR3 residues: CASSEWEAGEDGELFF. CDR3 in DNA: TGCGCCAGCAGTGAGTGGGAAGCGGGAGAGGACGGGGAGCTGTTTTTT.